What follows are 8 T cell receptor beta chains derived from one specimen sequenced in a study of blood T cell repertoires in COVID-19. The protocol was immunoSEQ multiplex PCR, while the TCRdb copy is restricted to in-frame clones and leaves out a portion. The sample carries 190,000 or so clones, around 89% recorded once. The sample consisted of PBMCs or T cells enriched from blood (not recorded which). All receptors come from a woman under 30 who had recovered from COVID-19.

CDR3 loop: CASSAQVAMNGYTF. The CDR3 nucleotides are TGCGCCAGCAGCGCACAGGTGGCAATGAATGGCTACACCTTC. The chain combines TRBV5-1 with TRBJ1-2, with TRBD1 as a possible D gene (5 bases). CDR3 length: 14 residues. Germline values: CDR1 SGHRS, CDR2 YFSETQ. Trimming cost V 4 bases and J 6 bases, with 16 bases left between them.

V is TRBV2 and J is TRBJ2-7; D unclear. Trimming cost V 5 bases and J 12 bases, with 17 bases left between them. The CDR3 totals 12 residues. CDR1 SNHLY and CDR2 FYNNEI come from the germline V gene. The CDR3 coding sequence is TGTGCCAGCAGTCCAAAAGTCATCCAGTGGTACTTC. It codes for CASSPKVIQWYF.

The rearrangement uses TRBV19 and TRBJ1-3; D is undetermined. Germline lookup yields CDR1 LNHDA and CDR2 SQIVND (reference sequence). The ends were cut back, 8 bases at V and 7 bases at J, with 6 bases in the middle. CDR3 size: 10 residues. The CDR3 DNA reads TGTGCCAGTTGGGAGAACACCATATATTTT. It yields the protein CASWENTIYF.

The chain links TRBV7-2 to TRBJ1-2; D possibly corresponds to TRBD1 (6 bases). The CDR3 consists of 15 residues. CDR1 and CDR2 (germline): SGHTA, FQGNSA. V dropped 1 base and J dropped 4 bases, with 13 bases sitting between them. The CDR3 reads CASSLEGGRAYGYTF. DNA of the CDR3: TGTGCCAGCAGCTTAGAGGGGGGGCGGGCCTATGGCTACACCTTC.

The rearrangement joins TRBV4-1 to TRBJ1-2, with 9 bases identical to TRBD1. The CDR3 runs 16 residues. V lost 3 bases to trimming and J lost 3 bases; unmatched junction nucleotides: 8. Germline assignment: CDR1 MGHRA and CDR2 YSYEKL. The CDR3 region is CASSHLTGGVHYGYTF. CDR3 sequence (DNA): TGCGCCAGCAGCCATTTAACAGGGGGCGTGCACTATGGCTACACCTTC.

The chain combines TRBV30 with TRBJ1-5; TRBD1 matches at 8 bases. This CDR3 region has 14 residues. Germline CDR1 reads GTSNPN; CDR2 reads SVGIG (reference sequence). J lost 6 bases, V lost 4 bases, and 8 bases had no gene match. The CDR3 sequence: CAWNSGQGSQPQHF. As DNA, the CDR3 is TGTGCCTGGAACAGTGGACAGGGCAGTCAGCCCCAGCATTTT.

The chain combines TRBV10-3 with TRBJ1-1, with a tentative D call TRBD1 (6 bases). Germline V gives CDR1 ENHRY, CDR2 SYGVKD. The CDR3 runs to 15 residues. Trimming pared 3 bases from V and 1 base from J, leaving 12 bases between. The CDR3 loop reads CAISENRAGNTEAFF. Written as DNA, the CDR3 is TGTGCCATCAGTGAAAACAGGGCGGGGAACACTGAAGCTTTCTTT.

The chain joins TRBV7-9 to TRBJ1-6, with D hard to call. This CDR3 is built from 13 residues. The germline CDR1 and CDR2 sequences are SEHNR and FQNEAQ (reference sequence). Trimming removed 6 bases at V and 10 bases at J, with 13 bases between. CDR3 in DNA: TGTGCCAGCAGTCCCACCGGGGAATCACCCCTCCACTTT. Translation gives CASSPTGESPLHF. Full variable domain (missing parts from reference TRBV7-9 and TRBJ1-6): DTGVSQNPRHKITKRGQNVTFRCDPISEHNRLYWYRQTLGQGPEFLTYFQNEAQLEKSRLLSDRFSAERPKGSFSTLEIQRTEQGDSAMYLCASSPTGESPLHFGNGTRLTVT.